This T cell receptor (beta chain) was obtained from a study of blood T cell repertoires in COVID-19. On the study more broadly: Donors in the United States, Italy and Spain gave samples during acute or convalescent COVID-19. T cells, B-cell-depleted T cells, or PBMCs provided the cDNA or gDNA that served as material.

Trimming removed 1 base from V and 7 bases from J; junction bases left unmatched: 3. CDR1 and CDR2 from the germline V gene are LGHNA and YSLEER. The CDR3 covers 14 residues. Those enrolled in Seattle joined during active infection and were followed longitudinally afterward. The table lists this clone with a few counts. Per the authors' pipeline: Amplification from reference gene primers served as the basis for estimated nucleated cell counts. Assay used: immunoSEQ multiplex PCR; TCRdb lists only in-frame clones, some missing. V and J calls and clone size are those listed in that table; D and trimming were worked out from the DNA. The sample shows around 200,000 clones, 83% of them seen only once.

This sequence joins TRBV4-3 and TRBJ2-1; 8 bases are a match to TRBD2. Sequenced sample: peripheral blood. This clonotype was obtained from a woman in her 30s with COVID-19, enrolled during active disease. CDR3 amino acids: CASSQVAGRNEQFF. The CDR3 coding sequence is TGCGCCAGCAGCCAAGTAGCGGGGAGGAATGAGCAGTTCTTC.